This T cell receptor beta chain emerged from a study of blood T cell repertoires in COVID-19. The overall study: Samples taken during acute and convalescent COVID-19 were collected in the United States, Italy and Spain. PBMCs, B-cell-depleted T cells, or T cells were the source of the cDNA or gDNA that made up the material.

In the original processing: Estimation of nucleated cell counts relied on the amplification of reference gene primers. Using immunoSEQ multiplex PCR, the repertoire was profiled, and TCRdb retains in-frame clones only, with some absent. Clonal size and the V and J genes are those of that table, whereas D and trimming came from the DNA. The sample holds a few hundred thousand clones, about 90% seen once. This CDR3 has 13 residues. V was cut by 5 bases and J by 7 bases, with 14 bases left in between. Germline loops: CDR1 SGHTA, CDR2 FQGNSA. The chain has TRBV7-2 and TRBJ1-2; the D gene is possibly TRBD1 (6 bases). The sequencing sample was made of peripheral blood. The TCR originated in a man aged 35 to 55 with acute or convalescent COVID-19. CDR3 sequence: CASSQAGASGYTF. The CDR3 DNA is TGTGCCAGCAGCCAGGCGGGGGCTAGTGGCTACACCTTC.